The T cell receptor (beta chain) under discussion was sequenced for a study of cytomegalovirus exposure and HLA in healthy donors (dated by TCRdb to 2016 to 2017). For context, the study as a whole: An earlier analysis of 587 of the donors reported under 300 Gb of sequence data and around 100 million unique TCR beta sequences obtained from around 170 million T cells. In addition to the first cohort of 650 to 800 subjects, a separate validation cohort of 120 different subjects was used. The study was designed to test whether signatures of past pathogen exposure could be identified by cataloging public T cell receptors. A later analysis re-analyzed previously published TCR beta repertoires from 666 donors and added high-resolution HLA genotyping to study TCR occurrence patterns. To decide whether each TCR beta V gene segment behaved as functional or pseudogenic, an earlier analysis of 587 of the donors relied on high-throughput TCR beta sequencing. The number of typed donors differed by locus: about 620-640 for A, B, C, DRB1 and DQB1; 522 for DQA1; approximately 600 for DPA1; and some 450 for DPB1. An early release covering roughly 580 HLA-typed donors comprised approximately 300 gigabases of sequencing data and tens of millions of unique TCR sequences. Because of strong linkage in the cohort, roughly five DR-DQ haplotypes were treated as single units for association and clustering. Of the roughly 400 genotyped donors, 65% to 90% fell in the genetic ancestry cluster associated with self-reported Caucasian donors. Donor age, sex, ethnicity and CMV serostatus were collected together with the repertoire data. The T cell repertoires of under 750 subjects were profiled by immunosequencing and related to cytomegalovirus serostatus. In a later genetic analysis, genome-wide SNP genotypes for about 55% of the roughly 700 donors were used, and that subset was treated as a discovery cohort. Across 300 to 400 genotyped donors of the cohort, an average of about 250,000 unique TCR beta nucleotide sequences per donor were sequenced, and roughly a sixth of those sequences were non-productive. Rather than drawing on any new phenotypic data, the later analysis identified candidate immune exposures from TCR beta sequences and the way those sequences occurred across donors. Class I and class II HLA loci were covered by the typing at four-digit resolution. Every repertoire in the discovery cohort had been generated on one and the same sequencing platform. To predict cytomegalovirus infection status, the study brought together high-throughput TCR immunosequencing, statistical association of individual TCRs with disease status, and machine learning.

Receptor amplification or capture employed the immunoSEQ multiplex PCR assay. A mixture of 60 forward primers for TCR Vbeta segments and 13 reverse primers for TCR Jbeta segments was used in the multiplex PCR. Amplification of the CDR3 region of rearranged TCR beta genes was performed with a multiplex PCR assay on genomic DNA. The Illumina HiSeq System was used to sequence the amplified TCR beta libraries as 87-base-pair reads. Per the original workflow: A later analysis tallied 70 million to 100 million unique TCR beta chains across the 666 repertoires, and about 10 million of those chains were shared by two or more donors. A nearest-neighbor algorithm error-corrected the raw reads and collapsed the reads into unique sequences, merging closely related sequences to remove PCR and sequencing errors. Alignment of CDR3 sequences to IMGT reference sequences was used to assign V, D and J gene segments. For a sequence to be retained, at least a six-nucleotide match to both a V gene segment and a J gene segment was required. Rearrangements were called productive when the CDR3 lacked stop codons and stayed in frame with V and J; all others were non-productive. Following IMGT convention, CDR3 was defined as the stretch from the second conserved V-encoded cysteine to the conserved J-encoded phenylalanine. The earlier analysis of some 550 of the donors excluded any sequence lacking an unambiguous match to a single V gene segment. An earlier analysis of under 750 of the donors called V segments functional above 56.7% productive rearrangements and segregating when the between-donor standard deviation exceeded 5%. A statistical classification framework was developed to diagnose cytomegalovirus status using the catalog of TCR beta chain sequences. In a later analysis, TCR nucleotide sequences were compared against IMGT/GENE-DB human TR gene sequences so that V and J genes could be assigned. The TCRdist pipeline was used in a later analysis to assign CDR3 sequences and most-parsimonious VDJ recombination scenarios. A later analysis defined each TCR beta chain by its CDR3 amino acid sequence plus V-gene family, and excluded reads lacking a unique V-gene family. In a later analysis, approximately 590 highly shared, low-generation-probability nucleotide sequences were removed to address suspected cross-contamination and a sequencing artifact. In a later analysis, a clonal expansion index was calculated for each public chain from normalized within-repertoire ranks of inferred template counts. A later analysis computed generation probabilities with a VDJ recombination model fitted to out-of-frame rearrangements, and checked the results against IGoR. In a later analysis, TCR-TCR, TCR-HLA and TCR-CMV co-occurrence was scored with hypergeometric tests, and a repertoire-size bias correction was applied to TCR pairs. To estimate false discovery rates, a later analysis permuted the HLA or CMV assignments 20 times. In a later analysis, co-occurring TCRs were grouped using DBSCAN, with TCRdist sequence similarity added in when clustering inside HLA-allele-positive subsets. Co-occurrence clustering excluded repertoires with fewer than 30,000 or more than 120,000 public chains, plus five with anomalous nucleotide sharing. Held by TCRdb, this immuneACCESS table contains in-frame sequences only and omits some clones. Under half of the omission traces to an unresolved V gene where checked; the cause of the rest is unknown. For V, J and clone size, that table is used; D and trimming come from the DNA. The table for this sample lists 95,000 to 100,000 clones; around three quarters of them were counted only once. Roughly 4% of the sample rests with the top ten.

The cohort comprised under 700 healthy bone marrow donors. All cohort members were sampled while nominally healthy, although unrecorded immune exposures were likely present. The donor tested CMV seronegative, placing the donor among the 300 to 450 seronegative members of the cohort. A peripheral blood sample was provided by each donor, and peripheral blood mononuclear cells were used for TCR beta sequencing. Genomic DNA was extracted from the blood cell samples with the Qiagen DNeasy Blood Extraction Kit. For this clone: Its antigen remains undetermined. Per-nucleotide qualities are absent, and no much larger clonotype sits a single base away.

V is cut back by 7 bases and J by 5 bases, with 9 bases in the junction unmatched. Inclusive of the bounding cysteine and phenylalanine, the CDR3 is 15 residues long. The sequence is cut down to CDR3 DNA, 45 bases in frame from base 1. The germline V gene sets CDR1 to MDHEN and CDR2 to SYDVKM. The study at large found these results: Because some donors lacked HLA typing at each locus, the association tests relied only on the typed subset. Correlated functional status among segregating V segments might be attributable to linkage disequilibrium, but an unknown experimental factor could not be ruled out. Because counts were too low, some 17 rarely observed V segments, including chromosome 9 orphons, were left out of the earlier analysis of 500 to 750 of the donors. In a later analysis, HLA-associated TCR beta chains were found to be more clonally expanded and to have lower generation probabilities than equally common non-associated chains. The cohort was sequenced for TCR beta chains only, and without alpha or paired-chain data the features that could be detected were limited. Roughly uniform sequencing depth across donors was assumed in presence/absence analyses, although this assumption may not hold. In an earlier analysis of 587 of the donors, most TCR beta V segments appeared in productive rearrangements about 90% or about 30% of the time, broadly matching IMGT annotations. A cluster of highly shared sequence variants was judged likely to represent a technical artifact of the sequencing pipeline. In a later analysis, several top co-occurrence clusters were reported to appear linked to parvovirus B19, influenza, CMV and Epstein-Barr virus. The classifier was reported to diagnose cytomegalovirus status with high specificity and sensitivity in both the original cohort and the validation cohort. A later analysis found that most CMV-associated TCR beta chains appeared HLA-restricted, with HLA associations seemingly driven largely by CMV exposure. The authors suggested that the approach could potentially be extended to other disease states and immunological phenotypes. For the cohort, immune exposure information was limited to CMV serostatus. Because the 87-base-pair reads could not distinguish some IMGT-functional V segments, including TRBV6-2 and TRBV6-3, those segments were excluded. In a later genetic analysis, fewer N-insertions in productive TCRs were reported among donors in an Asian-associated ancestry cluster than the roughly 700-donor mean. Across donors, most TCR sequences were observed very rarely, whereas some public TCRs were present in many individuals. A further reported finding was that TCR beta sequences accurately predicted the HLA-A and HLA-B alleles for most subjects in the first cohort. In the study, around 150 TCR beta chains were listed as associated with cytomegalovirus. Specific HLA alleles were associated with some 15,000 TCR beta sequences at a false discovery rate of 0.05 in a later analysis. In a later genetic analysis, a missense DCLRE1C variant was associated with V-gene and J-gene trimming of TCR beta chains, and the association was replicated in an independent cohort. Strong co-occurrence of HLA alleles, especially DR and DQ, made assigning TCR associations to individual alleles difficult. In a later analysis, TCR association rates were found to vary across HLA loci, with the most associated TCRs seen for DRB1 alleles and the fewest for HLA-C alleles. In vitro tests confirmed that three of the cytomegalovirus-associated TCR beta chains recognize cytomegalovirus antigens.

The origin of this receptor is a man aged 40-55 years in good health and CMV-seronegative. Sequenced input: PBMCs. The chain uses TRBV28 and TRBJ1-2, and TRBD1 aligns with 11 junction nucleotides. The base sequence is TGTGCCAGCATCTCGACCGGGACAGGGGGATATGGCTACACCTTC. Its translation is CASISTGTGGYGYTF.